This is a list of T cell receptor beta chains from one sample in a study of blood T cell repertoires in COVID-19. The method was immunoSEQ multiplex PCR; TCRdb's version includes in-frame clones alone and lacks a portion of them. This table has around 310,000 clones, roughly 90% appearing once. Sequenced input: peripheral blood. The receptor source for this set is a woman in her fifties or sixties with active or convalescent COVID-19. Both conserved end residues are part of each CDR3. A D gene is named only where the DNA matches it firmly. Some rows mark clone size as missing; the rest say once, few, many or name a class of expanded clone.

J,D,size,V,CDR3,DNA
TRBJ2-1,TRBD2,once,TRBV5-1,CASSGGVAANEQFF,TGCGCCAGCAGCGGGGGGGTAGCGGCAAATGAGCAGTTCTTC
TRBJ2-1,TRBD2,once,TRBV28,CASSLYLSYQGLAGLAGQFF,TGTGCCAGCAGTTTATATTTGTCCTACCAGGGACTAGCGGGACTAGCGGGGCAGTTCTTC
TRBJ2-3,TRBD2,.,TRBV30,CAWRDLWAGGVDTQYF,TGTGCCTGGAGGGACTTGTGGGCGGGGGGCGTAGATACGCAGTATTTT
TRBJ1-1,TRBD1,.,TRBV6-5,CASSRTGGESEAFF,TGTGCCAGCTCGAGGACAGGAGGGGAGTCTGAAGCTTTCTTT
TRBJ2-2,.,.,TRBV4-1,CASRDFPRGVNTGELFF,TGCGCCAGCAGAGACTTTCCCCGGGGAGTGAACACCGGGGAGCTGTTTTTT
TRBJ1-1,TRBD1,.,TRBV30,CAWSGTGKTEAFF,TGTGCCTGGAGTGGGACAGGAAAGACTGAAGCTTTCTTT
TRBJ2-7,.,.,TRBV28,CASSVPTYEQYF,TGTGCCAGCAGTGTCCCCACCTACGAGCAGTACTTC
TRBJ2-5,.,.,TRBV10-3,CATRTAQETQYF,TGTGCCACCCGGACAGCTCAAGAGACCCAGTACTTC
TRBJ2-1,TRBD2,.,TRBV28,CASSFERETSGRASYNEQFF,TGTGCCAGCAGTTTCGAACGCGAGACTAGCGGGAGGGCGTCCTACAATGAGCAGTTCTTC
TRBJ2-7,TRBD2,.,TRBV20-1,CSASSAGTSGSTYEQYF,TGCAGTGCTAGTTCCGCCGGGACTAGCGGCAGTACCTACGAGCAGTACTTC
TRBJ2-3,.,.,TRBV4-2,CASSQDRGDTQYF,TGTGCCAGCAGCCAAGATCGAGGGGATACGCAGTATTTT
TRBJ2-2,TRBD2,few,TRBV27,CASSFGGVTGELFF,TGTGCCAGCAGTTTTGGGGGGGTAACCGGGGAGCTGTTTTTT
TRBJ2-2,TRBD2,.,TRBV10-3,CAISASGGGTGELFF,TGTGCCATCAGTGCTAGCGGGGGCGGCACCGGGGAGCTGTTTTTT
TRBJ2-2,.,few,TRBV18,CASSPGFDRTTGELFF,TGTGCCAGCTCACCAGGGTTTGACAGAACGACCGGGGAGCTGTTTTTT
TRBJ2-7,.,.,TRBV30,CAWSAGRGDSYEQYF,TGTGCCTGGAGTGCCGGAAGGGGCGACTCCTACGAGCAGTACTTC
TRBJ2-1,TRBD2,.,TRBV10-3,CAIRGGKADNEQFF,TGTGCCATCCGGGGGGGAAAGGCAGATAATGAGCAGTTCTTC
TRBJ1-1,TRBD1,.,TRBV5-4,CASSSQGGTEAFF,TGTGCCAGCAGCTCACAGGGGGGCACTGAAGCTTTCTTT
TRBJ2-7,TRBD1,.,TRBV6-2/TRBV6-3,CASSYSRRTGSYEQYF,TGTGCCAGCAGTTACTCGAGAAGGACAGGGTCCTACGAGCAGTACTTC
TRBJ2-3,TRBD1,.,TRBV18,CASSPDRGTDTQYF,TGTGCCAGCTCACCAGACAGGGGCACAGATACGCAGTATTTT
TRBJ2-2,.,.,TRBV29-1,CSVSRSENTGELFF,TGCAGCGTTTCCAGGTCGGAGAACACCGGGGAGCTGTTTTTT
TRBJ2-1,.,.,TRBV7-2,CASSLPGHLGYNEQFF,TGTGCCAGCAGCTTACCTGGACACCTGGGGTACAATGAGCAGTTCTTC
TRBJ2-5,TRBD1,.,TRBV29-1,CSVERQGGWTQYF,TGCAGCGTTGAACGACAGGGCGGGTGGACCCAGTACTTC
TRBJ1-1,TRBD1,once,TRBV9,CASSVTGAYTEAFF,TGTGCCAGCAGCGTGACAGGGGCTTACACTGAAGCTTTCTTT
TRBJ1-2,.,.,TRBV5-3,CARSLGGGYTF,TGTGCCAGAAGCTTGGGAGGAGGCTACACCTTC
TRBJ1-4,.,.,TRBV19,CASSGTEIATNEKLFF,TGTGCCAGTAGCGGAACAGAGATTGCAACTAATGAAAAACTGTTTTTT
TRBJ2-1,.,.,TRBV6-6,CASSYSGKNINNEQFF,TGTGCCAGCAGTTACTCGGGCAAAAACATCAACAATGAGCAGTTCTTC
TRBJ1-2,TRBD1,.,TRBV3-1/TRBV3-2,CASSQARTGTFYGYTF,TGTGCCAGCAGCCAAGCCCGGACAGGGACCTTCTATGGCTACACCTTC
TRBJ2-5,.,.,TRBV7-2,CASSLGTRVEETQYF,TGTGCCAGCAGCTTAGGGACTCGAGTCGAGGAGACCCAGTACTTC
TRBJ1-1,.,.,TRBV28,CASSLGVPGEAFF,TGTGCCAGCAGTTTAGGGGTTCCAGGGGAGGCTTTCTTT
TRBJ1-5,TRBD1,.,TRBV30,CAWSTQGEPGHEINQPQHF,TGTGCCTGGAGTACCCAGGGGGAACCGGGACACGAGATCAATCAGCCCCAGCATTTT
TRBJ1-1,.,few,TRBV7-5,CARSEEGQGNTEAFF,TGTGCCAGAAGCGAGGAGGGACAGGGAAACACTGAAGCTTTCTTT
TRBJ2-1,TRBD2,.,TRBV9,CASSVSGFGPSGFNEQFF,TGTGCCAGCAGCGTTTCGGGGTTTGGGCCTAGCGGGTTCAATGAGCAGTTCTTC
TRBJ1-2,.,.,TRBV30,CAWSVSGGVGGYTF,TGTGCCTGGAGTGTATCGGGGGGCGTTGGTGGCTACACCTTC
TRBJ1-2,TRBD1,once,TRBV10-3,CAISVGTGGIYGYTF,TGTGCCATCTCCGTGGGGACAGGGGGCATCTATGGCTACACCTTC
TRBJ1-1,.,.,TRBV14,CASSQDFEGTEAFF,TGTGCCAGCAGCCAAGATTTTGAGGGCACTGAAGCTTTCTTT
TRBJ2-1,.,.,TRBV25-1,CASSHEGAYNEQFF,TGTGCCAGCAGCCATGAGGGGGCCTACAATGAGCAGTTCTTC
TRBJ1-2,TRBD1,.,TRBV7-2,CASSSGQGDYGYTF,TGTGCCAGCAGCTCGGGACAGGGAGATTATGGCTACACCTTC
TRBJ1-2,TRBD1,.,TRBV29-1,CSVLQGAWGYTF,TGCAGCGTTCTACAGGGGGCGTGGGGCTACACCTTC
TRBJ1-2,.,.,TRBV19,CASRSSVRGENGYTF,TGTGCCAGTAGATCCTCAGTCCGGGGGGAAAATGGCTACACCTTC
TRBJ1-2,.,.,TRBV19,CASSTREGRNYGYTF,TGTGCCAGTAGTACCCGAGAGGGTCGGAACTATGGCTACACCTTC
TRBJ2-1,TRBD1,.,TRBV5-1,CASSPWTGSMHNEQFF,TGCGCCAGCAGCCCCTGGACAGGGTCGATGCACAATGAGCAGTTCTTC
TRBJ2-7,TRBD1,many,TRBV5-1,CASSLGDSGHEQYF,TGCGCCAGCAGCTTAGGGGACAGCGGCCACGAGCAGTACTTC
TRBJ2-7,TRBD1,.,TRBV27,CASSGLTGGTYEQYF,TGTGCCAGCAGTGGCTTGACAGGGGGCACGTACGAGCAGTACTTC
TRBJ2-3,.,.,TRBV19,CASSLGRTNTQYF,TGTGCCAGTAGTCTCGGCAGGACAAATACGCAGTATTTT
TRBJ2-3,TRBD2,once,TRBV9,CASSVVLAGGPDTQYF,TGTGCCAGCAGCGTAGTTCTAGCGGGGGGGCCAGATACGCAGTATTTT
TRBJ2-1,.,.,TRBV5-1,CASSLAPRDSSYNEQFF,TGCGCCAGCAGCTTGGCCCCGCGGGATAGCTCCTACAATGAGCAGTTCTTC